This entry describes one TCR beta chain. These data are taken from a study of blood T cell repertoires in COVID-19. Study information: COVID-19 samples from acute and convalescent phases originated in the United States, Italy and Spain. Sources were T cells, B-cell-depleted T cells, or PBMCs; the material itself was cDNA or gDNA.

Profiled with immunoSEQ multiplex PCR; TCRdb holds only in-frame clones, not every one. The sample has around 69,000 clones, around four fifths seen once. The V end lost 6 bases, the J end lost 6 bases, and 18 bases lay between the germline ends. Germline V CDR1 and CDR2: SQVTM, ANQGSEA. The CDR3 extends over 14 amino acids. Specimen: peripheral blood. This chain uses TRBV29-1 with TRBJ2-1; D uncertain. The receptor was isolated from a woman aged 55-69 years with acute or convalescent COVID-19. CDR3 loop: CSVTPAEAPNEQFF. CDR3 bases: TGCAGCGTGACGCCTGCAGAGGCCCCCAATGAGCAGTTCTTC.